This T cell receptor beta chain is drawn from a study of blood T cells in healthy people across ages. Study observations and caveats: Higher diversity, along with more naive CD4+ cells, distinguished long-lived donors from aged donors. Possibly, changes in expanded clonotypes were confounded because donor CMV status was unknown.

Primed by a sample-barcoded 5' primer and a J-beta primer mix, a second PCR proceeded for about 6 to 12 cycles. A 12-random-nucleotide template-switch adaptor tagged each cDNA molecule. Individual samples furnished no less than 2.5 million CDR3-containing paired-end reads apiece. MiXCR, applied by TCRdb to the 5' RACE reads, yields one record per CDR3 protein. The profile shows around 870,000 distinct CDR3 sequences, 29% of them singletons. The CDR3 covers 14 residues. Many counts were recorded for this clonotype. Its target is not known. This chain uses TRBV21-1 with TRBJ2-1; TRBD1, the table's D call, was not compared with the DNA. TRBV21-1 is described as a pseudogene. The sequence came from an elderly woman in good health. The material sequenced was blood. The CDR3: CASPRRGSYNEQFF. The CDR3 nucleotides read TGTGCCAGCCCCCGGCGGGGCTCCTACAATGAGCAGTTCTTC.